The TCR beta chain described here comes from a study of blood T cells in healthy people across ages. Study background: Template-switching capture recovered about one barcoded beta molecule per two T cells. Study findings and constraints: TCR beta diversity, measured per million T cells, fell in a roughly linear way with age. The long-lived group displayed more naive CD4+ cells, plus higher diversity, than the aged donors did.

The CDR3 runs 12 residues. Germline lookup yields CDR1 DFQATT and CDR2 SNEGSKA (reference sequence). A note on this clonotype: Antigen: not known.

A second roughly 6 to 12 cycle PCR used barcoded and J-beta primers. TCRdb re-derived calls from the 5' RACE reads in MiXCR, one entry per CDR3 protein. Among approximately 800,000 distinct CDR3 sequences listed, roughly 35% were seen once. Sequenced input: blood. The source of this sequence is a man between 18 and 35 years old in good health. This chain links TRBV20-1 with TRBJ2-5; 8 bases are a match to TRBD1. Gene TRBJ2-7 matches the end of the DNA better, so the J call may be wrong. The DNA for the CDR3 is TGCAGTCCCGGACAGGGTCTCTACGAGCAGTACTTC. Its protein is CSPGQGLYEQYF.